Below, 31 T cell receptor beta chains from the same sample are listed, as sequenced in a study of CD8+ T cells in alopecia areata. Indicated treatment: oral pan-JAK inhibitor, 5-10 mg twice daily. Once RNA had been extracted, it was reverse transcribed into cDNA to act as the sequencing template. Assay: immunoSEQ multiplex PCR; the TCRdb copy retains only in-frame clones and omits some. The repertoire includes just under 65,000 clones, about 45% of them detected once, and roughly 22% sits in the top ten. Specimen: CD8+ T cells sorted from blood, collected at approximately week 39, from a patient treated with tofacitinib. These receptors were obtained from a human donor with alopecia areata.

The J gene is TRBJ2-2, the V gene TRBV30; no definite D call. There are 13 residues in the CDR3. Germline V gene sequence: CDR1 GTSNPN, CDR2 SVGIG (reference sequence). V shed 2 bases and J shed 3 bases, with 7 bases lying between them. CDR3 DNA sequence: TGTGCCTGGAGTCGCGGAGACACCGGGGAGCTGTTTTTT. This gives the protein CAWSRGDTGELFF.

A few counts support this clone. The V gene is TRBV6-5, the J gene TRBJ2-5, with D possibly matching TRBD2 (5 bases). V lost 5 bases and J 1 base, leaving 11 bases between the germline ends. The CDR3 covers 14 residues. CDR1 MNHEY and CDR2 SVGAGI come from the germline V gene. The CDR3 DNA sequence: TGTGCCAGCAGTCCCGGGGAGCCCCAAGAGACCCAGTACTTC. Amino acids: CASSPGEPQETQYF.

The V gene is TRBV15, the J gene TRBJ1-5, with unresolved D. Germline CDR1 is LNHNV and CDR2 is YYDKDF (reference sequence). The CDR3 totals 15 residues. The V end lost 0 bases, the J end lost 6 bases, and 12 bases lay between the germline ends. The CDR3 loop reads CATSRDRGKGQPQHF. The CDR3 DNA reads as TGTGCCACCAGCAGAGATCGAGGGAAAGGTCAGCCCCAGCATTTT.

V and J are TRBV9 and TRBJ1-5; a possible D gene is TRBD1 (5 bases). V gave up 6 bases and J gave up 7 bases, with 17 bases separating them. The CDR3 consists of 14 residues. The germline CDR1 and CDR2 sequences are SGDLS and YYNGEE. The CDR3 reads CASNLGDAGQPQHF. CDR3 sequence (DNA): TGTGCCAGCAATCTAGGCGACGCAGGGCAGCCCCAGCATTTT. Drawing the rest from reference TRBV9 and TRBJ1-5, the complete variable domain is DSGVTQTPKHLITATGQRVTLRCSPRSGDLSVYWYQQSLDQGLQFLIQYYNGEERAKGNILERFSAQQFPDLHSELNLSSLELGDSALYFCASNLGDAGQPQHFGDGTRLSIL.

The table lists this clone with a few counts. V usage is TRBV7-9 and J usage is TRBJ2-1, with TRBD2 identical over 13 bases. This CDR3 has 16 amino acids. J was trimmed by 8 bases and V by 6 bases; bases with no gene match: 10. Germline CDR1 is SEHNR and CDR2 is FQNEAQ (reference sequence). DNA for the CDR3: TGTGCCAGCAGTAGGACTAGCGGGAGTGGGATCGATGAGCAGTTCTTC. Protein product: CASSRTSGSGIDEQFF.

J is TRBJ2-7 and V is TRBV5-1, with D hard to call. The V and J ends lost 5 bases and 5 bases respectively, with 17 bases between them. This CDR3 has 14 amino acids. Germline CDR1 reads SGHRS; CDR2 reads YFSETQ. The CDR3 region has the DNA TGCGCCAGCAGGGAGAGATTCGATGTCCACGAGCAGTACTTC. It yields the protein CASRERFDVHEQYF.

The chain recombines TRBV13 with TRBJ2-3, with 9 bases identical to TRBD1. This CDR3 has 16 residues. Germline CDR1 is PRHDT and CDR2 is FYEKMQ (reference sequence). The ends lost 4 bases at V and 5 bases at J; junction bases unmatched: 10. The CDR3 coding sequence is TGTGCCAGCAGCTGCCGGGACAGGGATTTAAAAGATACGCAGTATTTT. Protein product: CASSCRDRDLKDTQYF.

This clone showed up just a few times. The V gene is TRBV29-1, the J gene TRBJ2-7; 9 bases are a match to TRBD2. Germline V gives CDR1 SQVTM, CDR2 ANQGSEA. The CDR3 extends over 16 amino acids. V was clipped by 4 bases and J by 4 bases; unmatched bases: 14. The CDR3 bases are TGCAGCGTTGGGGGAATTAGCGGGAGTGTTGGGTACGAGCAGTACTTC. It is translated as CSVGGISGSVGYEQYF.

This clone was counted only a few times. The rearrangement joins TRBV29-1 to TRBJ2-7; 8 bases fit TRBD1. After removal of 4 bases from V and 6 bases from J, the junction contained 5 bases not matched to a gene. The length of the CDR3 is 12 residues. Germline-derived CDR1 and CDR2 are SQVTM and ANQGSEA. The CDR3 reads CSVAQGAGEQYF. In DNA, the CDR3 is TGCAGCGTTGCGCAGGGGGCAGGCGAGCAGTACTTC.

This sequence joins TRBV29-1 and TRBJ2-7; perhaps TRBD2 as D (6 bases). Trimming left V 6 bases short and J 0 bases short, with 12 bases between. The CDR3 consists of 13 residues. Germline loops: CDR1 SQVTM, CDR2 ANQGSEA. For the CDR3, the DNA is TGCAGCGTGGAGGGGCTAAGCTCCTACGAGCAGTACTTC. Translation: CSVEGLSSYEQYF.

The chain employs TRBV14 and TRBJ1-1; TRBD1 aligns across 10 bases. Germline CDR1 reads SGHDN; CDR2 reads FVKESK. This CDR3 spans 14 amino acids. Trimming at V came to 4 bases and at J to 5 bases, leaving 4 bases not matched to a gene. The CDR3 here is CASSLGQGGTEAFF. In DNA form, the CDR3 reads TGTGCCAGCAGCCTCGGACAGGGGGGGACTGAAGCTTTCTTT.

This chain joins TRBV6-1 and TRBJ2-3, with D unresolved. Germline V lookup: CDR1 MNHNS, CDR2 SASEGT. Trimming left V 1 base short and J 1 base short, with 9 bases between. The CDR3 has 15 amino acids. In DNA, the CDR3 is TGTGCCAGCAGTGAAGGAACTACCCGCACAGATACGCAGTATTTT. It specifies CASSEGTTRTDTQYF.

This clone was picked up one time. The genes are TRBV5-1 and TRBJ2-3; the D is unclear. The CDR3 is 12 residues long. Trimming shortened V by 4 bases and J by 5 bases, and 8 bases separated the two germline ends. Germline V gives CDR1 SGHRS, CDR2 YFSETQ. This CDR3 is CASSTLGDTQYF. The CDR3 DNA is TGCGCCAGCAGCACATTGGGAGATACGCAGTATTTT.

The V gene is TRBV7-2, the J gene TRBJ2-1; no definite D call. Per germline, CDR1 SGHTA and CDR2 FQGNSA. The CDR3 is made up of 12 amino acids. V was cut by 8 bases and J by 10 bases, with 15 bases left in between. CDR3 DNA sequence: TGTGCCAGCGGCCCTAGAGTCGCCGAGCAGTTCTTC. It specifies CASGPRVAEQFF.

V usage is TRBV5-1 and J usage is TRBJ2-1, with D uncertain. This CDR3 has 13 residues. The germline V and J ends were trimmed by 0 bases and 7 bases, with 8 bases remaining between them. Germline assignment: CDR1 SGHRS and CDR2 YFSETQ. The CDR3 loop reads CASSLGAGNEQFF. As DNA, the CDR3 is TGCGCCAGCAGCTTGGGTGCCGGGAATGAGCAGTTCTTC.

The rearrangement joins TRBV27 to TRBJ1-3; D not certain. CDR1 and CDR2 from the germline V gene are MNHEY and SMNVEV (reference sequence). The V end lost 3 bases, the J end lost 4 bases, and 10 bases lay between the germline ends. The CDR3 runs to 14 residues. The CDR3 DNA is TGTGCCAGCAGTTTGGCGGGGAGCGGAAACACCATATATTTT. Its translation: CASSLAGSGNTIYF.

The CDR3 loop reads CASSSPTRGGTDTQYF. DNA for the CDR3: TGCGCCAGCAGCTCCCCTACGAGAGGGGGCACAGATACGCAGTATTTT. The gene calls are TRBV4-3 and TRBJ2-3, with D possibly called TRBD1 or TRBD2 (5 bases each). The germline V gene has CDR1 LGHNA and CDR2 YSLEER. The CDR3 has 16 residues. V was pared by 5 bases and J by 1 base, with 16 bases between.

This chain uses TRBV5-1 with TRBJ2-5; D gene unclear. The CDR3 has 15 residues. Germline V gene lookup returns CDR1 SGHRS and CDR2 YFSETQ. V lost 0 bases, J lost 2 bases, and 11 bases lay in between. The CDR3 reads CASSLEEVLQETQYF. The CDR3, as DNA: TGCGCCAGCAGCTTGGAAGAGGTCTTACAAGAGACCCAGTACTTC. Complete variable domain (other parts from reference TRBV5-1 and TRBJ2-5): KAGVTQTPRYLIKTRGQQVTLSCSPISGHRSVSWYQQTPGQGLQFLFEYFSETQRNKGNFPGRFSGRQFSNSRSEMNVSTLELGDSALYLCASSLEEVLQETQYFGPGTRLLVL.

V gene TRBV6-1 combines with J gene TRBJ2-3, with 7 positions matching TRBD1. CDR3 length equals 15 residues. The V segment lost 7 bases and the J segment 1 base; nucleotides outside the gene matches: 8. Germline assignment: CDR1 MNHNS and CDR2 SASEGT. CDR3 protein: CASTDRVAGTDTQYF. The CDR3 bases are TGTGCCAGCACAGACAGGGTGGCGGGCACAGATACGCAGTATTTT.

This clone was counted a few times. V gene TRBV12-5 combines with J gene TRBJ2-7; D is perhaps TRBD1 (5 bases). This CDR3 region has 14 residues. Germline CDR1 reads LGHNT; CDR2 reads FRNRAP. The ends were cut back, 3 bases at V and 1 base at J, with 10 bases in the middle. As DNA, the CDR3 is TGTGCTAGTGGTTTACAGGTCCTATCCTACGAGCAGTACTTC. Residues: CASGLQVLSYEQYF.

This clone was picked up a small number of times. V and J are TRBV29-1 and TRBJ1-5; 7 bases fit TRBD1. Germline values: CDR1 SQVTM, CDR2 ANQGSEA. This CDR3 contains 14 residues. The V gene end was trimmed by 4 bases and the J gene end by 0 bases; junction bases not matched to a gene: 3. This CDR3 is CSVVGTDSNQPQHF. CDR3 bases: TGCAGCGTTGTCGGGACAGATAGCAATCAGCCCCAGCATTTT.

The genes are TRBV7-2 and TRBJ2-1; no clear D gene. The length of the CDR3 is 13 residues. Germline V gene lookup returns CDR1 SGHTA and CDR2 FQGNSA. Trimming took off 1 base at V and 9 bases at J, with 10 bases between the two ends. The chain's CDR3 is CASSLGRQAEQFF. The CDR3 nucleotides read TGTGCCAGCAGCTTAGGACGGCAGGCTGAGCAGTTCTTC.

The chain links TRBV7-8 to TRBJ2-7, with no clear D. Germline-derived CDR1 and CDR2 are SGHVS and FQNEAQ. Trimming left V 5 bases short and J 1 base short, with 6 bases between. The CDR3 sequence is 12 residues long. The CDR3 coding sequence is TGTGCCAGCAGCCACGGGTCCTACGAGCAGTACTTC. Amino acid sequence: CASSHGSYEQYF.

This clone has ten or more counts. This same CDR3 is encoded by further DNA sequences in the sample. This chain uses TRBV20-1 with TRBJ2-1; D is ambiguous. The CDR3 covers 11 residues. The V gene's germline CDR1 is DFQATT and CDR2 SNEGSKA (reference sequence). V lost 5 bases and J lost 4, with 6 bases in between. CDR3 residues: CSAPLYNEQFF. CDR3 bases: TGCAGTGCTCCTCTATACAATGAGCAGTTCTTC.

V usage is TRBV27 and J usage is TRBJ1-2, with a weak D call TRBD1 (5 bases). The CDR3 is 13 amino acids. The V gene lost 5 bases and the J gene lost 6 bases, with 13 bases spanning the gap. In germline, CDR1 is MNHEY, CDR2 SMNVEV (reference sequence). In nucleotides, the CDR3 is TGTGCCAGCAGTACCCGTGGGGGGGATGGCTACACCTTC. Translated, it gives CASSTRGGDGYTF.

This clone was recorded a few times. The chain couples TRBV29-1 to TRBJ2-5; tentative D call: TRBD1 (6 bases). Trimming took 1 base from V and 5 from J, leaving 20 bases between them. The CDR3 is made up of 16 amino acids. CDR1 is SQVTM, CDR2 ANQGSEA, per germline. CDR3 nucleotide sequence: TGCAGCGTTGAAGGGGGGCCGACACAACTGTTGGAGACCCAGTACTTC. Encoded protein: CSVEGGPTQLLETQYF.

In its sample, this clone was seen a few times. The V gene is TRBV4-1, the J gene TRBJ2-2; D remains unclear. This CDR3 region has 14 residues. V was pared by 0 bases and J by 7 bases, with 9 bases between. Germline CDR1 and CDR2: MGHRA and YSYEKL. CDR3 sequence reads: CASSQDPWVGELFF. As DNA, the CDR3 is TGCGCCAGCAGCCAAGATCCCTGGGTCGGGGAGCTGTTTTTT.

A note on this clone: One base separates it from a far larger clone, so it is likely a read error. The rearrangement uses TRBV9 and TRBJ1-5; a weak D match, TRBD1 (6 bases). The CDR3 length is 14 residues. V was shortened by 7 bases and J by 1 base, with 12 bases between the two germline ends. Per the germline V gene, CDR1 is SGDLS and CDR2 is YYNGEE. The DNA for the CDR3 is TGTGCCAGCCGCGGGGGGGGCAGCAATCAGCCCCAGCATTTT. It specifies CASRGGGSNQPQHF.

This clone occurred a few times. V is TRBV10-3 and J is TRBJ2-3, with no clear D. Trimming pared 7 bases from V and 1 base from J, leaving 12 bases between. The CDR3 totals 14 residues. Per germline, CDR1 ENHRY and CDR2 SYGVKD. Here the CDR3 reads CAINTQQGTDTQYF. CDR3 DNA: TGTGCCATCAATACACAGCAAGGCACAGATACGCAGTATTTT.

The rearrangement links TRBV4-3 to TRBJ2-2, with TRBD2 matching over 8 bases. Germline lookup yields CDR1 LGHNA and CDR2 YSLEER. Trimming at V came to 4 bases and at J to 1 base, leaving 5 bases not matched to a gene. The CDR3 contains 16 residues. The CDR3 region has the DNA TGCGCCAGCAGCCCGGAGAGCGGGAGGAACACCGGGGAGCTGTTTTTT. It yields the protein CASSPESGRNTGELFF.

The J gene is TRBJ2-2, the V gene TRBV19, with D possibly TRBD2 on 6 matching bases. V was trimmed by 9 bases and J by 8 bases, leaving 10 bases between them. This CDR3 is built from 11 residues. Germline CDR1 LNHDA, CDR2 SQIVND (reference sequence). CDR3 loop: CASLGLGELFF. The DNA for the CDR3 is TGTGCCAGCTTGGGACTGGGGGAGCTGTTTTTT.